Following are 16 T cell receptor beta chains from one sample sequenced in a study of cytomegalovirus exposure and HLA in healthy donors. PCR involved 60 Vbeta and 13 Jbeta primers. Sequencing was performed with immunoSEQ multiplex PCR; in TCRdb, only in-frame clones are kept and a portion is missing. The table lists 200,000 to 250,000 clones, around 75% of them singletons, with less than 2% in the top ten. The sample taken for sequencing was PBMCs. The receptors were sampled from a woman in her 30s in good health and CMV-seronegative.

The chain has TRBV6-5 and TRBJ2-7; TRBD1 matches 8 bases. The V and J ends lost 0 bases and 2 bases, in that order; junction bases with no gene match: 3. Germline assignment: CDR1 MNHEY and CDR2 SVGAGI. The CDR3 runs 15 residues. CDR3 sequence reads: CASSYSKQGAYEQYF. CDR3 in DNA: TGTGCCAGCAGTTACTCGAAACAGGGGGCCTACGAGCAGTACTTC.

This clone was observed once. V and J are TRBV5-6 and TRBJ2-3; 7 positions match TRBD1. Looked up from germline, CDR1 is SGHDT and CDR2 is YYEEEE. The V segment lost 4 bases and the J segment 0 bases; nucleotides outside the gene matches: 2. The CDR3 contains 14 residues. The DNA for the CDR3 is TGTGCCAGCAGCCGAGGGGGCAGCACAGATACGCAGTATTTT. It yields the protein CASSRGGSTDTQYF.

The chain couples TRBV10-3 to TRBJ2-7; weak D call: TRBD2 (7 bases). V was cut by 0 bases and J by 12 bases, with 15 bases left in between. The CDR3 is made up of 13 amino acids. The germline V gene encodes CDR1 ENHRY and CDR2 SYGVKD. CDR3 residues: CAISESGRGGWYF. CDR3 nucleotides: TGTGCCATCAGTGAGTCAGGAAGGGGGGGCTGGTACTTC.

This clone was counted a few times. This may arise from a read error, as a much more abundant clone is one base away. The same CDR3 can be traced to other DNA sequences in this sample. The CDR3 here is CASSLETSGTTGELFF. Written as DNA, the CDR3 is TGCGCCAGCAGCTTGGAGACTAGCGGGACCACCGGGGAGCTGTTTTTT. The V call is TRBV5-1, the J call TRBJ2-2; 11 bases match TRBD2. The CDR3 runs to 16 residues. With 0 bases clipped from V and 4 bases from J, the junction kept 2 bases outside the gene matches. Germline CDR1 and CDR2: SGHRS and YFSETQ.

V and J are TRBV2 and TRBJ2-5; 9 nucleotides agree with TRBD1. The junction had 6 bases not matched to a gene; V was cut back by 0 bases and J by 4 bases. This CDR3 region has 16 residues. The V gene's germline CDR1 is SNHLY and CDR2 FYNNEI. The CDR3 region is CASSEAYRGRRETQYF. The CDR3 coding sequence is TGTGCCAGCAGTGAAGCGTACAGGGGGCGCAGAGAGACCCAGTACTTC. The full variable domain, with the rest looked up from reference TRBV2 and TRBJ2-5, is EPEVTQTPSHQVTQMGQEVILRCVPISNHLYFYWYRQILGQKVEFLVSFYNNEISEKSEIFDDQFSVERPDGSNFTLKIRSTKLEDSAMYFCASSEAYRGRRETQYFGPGTRLLVL.

As regards this clone: The same CDR3 is also encoded by other DNA sequences in this sample. The chain uses TRBV29-1 and TRBJ2-3; D not resolved. Trimming cost V 5 bases and J 0 bases, with 9 bases left between them. The CDR3 is 13 amino acids. Germline V gives CDR1 SQVTM, CDR2 ANQGSEA. CDR3: CSVLPSSTDTQYF. The CDR3 DNA follows: TGCAGCGTTCTACCCTCTAGCACAGATACGCAGTATTTT.

This clone was seen just once. The chain has TRBV5-1 and TRBJ1-1; 9 bases fit TRBD1. V lost 2 bases, J lost 4 bases, and 6 bases stayed unmatched. CDR1 is SGHRS and CDR2 is YFSETQ in the germline V gene. This CDR3 is built from 15 residues. CDR3 region: CASSLIQGASTEAFF. The CDR3, as DNA: TGCGCCAGCAGCTTAATACAGGGGGCGAGCACTGAAGCTTTCTTT.

The count of this clone is one. This rearrangement joins TRBV9 to TRBJ2-7; TRBD1 might be the D (5 bases). V was shortened by 4 bases and J by 4 bases, with 12 bases between the two germline ends. The germline gives CDR1 SGDLS, CDR2 YYNGEE. CDR3 length: 13 residues. DNA for the CDR3: TGTGCCAGCAGCACCAGGGAAAGGTACGAGCAGTACTTC. It codes for CASSTRERYEQYF.

With respect to this clone: The junction and the germline gene differ at one end; a read error may be behind it. The CDR3 loop is CDTSTGLNYEPYF. The DNA of the CDR3 is TGTGACACCAGCACCGGTCTCAATTACGAGCCGTACTTC. This chain links TRBV15 with TRBJ2-7, with D hard to call. Germline-derived CDR1 and CDR2 are LNHNV and YYDKDF (reference sequence). The CDR3 sequence is 13 residues long. The full variable domain, rest sourced from reference TRBV15 and TRBJ2-7, is DAMVIQNPRYQVTQFGKPVTLSCSQTLNHNVMYWYQQKSSQAPKLLFHYYDKDFNNEADTPDNFQSRRPNTSFCFLDIRSPGLGDTAMYLCDTSTGLNYEPYFGPGTRLTVT.

This clone was observed a few times. The genes are TRBV4-1 and TRBJ1-3; 7 bases fit TRBD1. Germline V gene data show CDR1 as MGHRA and CDR2 as YSYEKL. The CDR3 sequence is 16 residues long. The junction had 8 bases not matched to a gene; V was cut back by 4 bases and J by 2 bases. CDR3 coding DNA: TGCGCCAGCAGCCGAGGGACGACAGGGACTGGAAACACCATATATTTT. Amino acid sequence: CASSRGTTGTGNTIYF.

The chain uses TRBV7-9 and TRBJ2-5, with D possibly matching TRBD1 (6 bases). The CDR3 totals 15 residues. The germline V gene has CDR1 SEHNR and CDR2 FQNEAQ (reference sequence). The germline V and J ends were trimmed by 5 bases and 5 bases, with 18 bases remaining between them. The CDR3 DNA follows: TGTGCCAGCAGCCCTCATGGGGGCCCGAGGGAGACCCAGTACTTC. Its protein product is CASSPHGGPRETQYF.

The chain recombines TRBV2 with TRBJ1-1; no firm D call. V was cut by 4 bases and J by 7 bases, with 10 bases left in between. From germline, CDR1 is SNHLY and CDR2 FYNNEI. The length of the CDR3 is 12 residues. Written as DNA, the CDR3 is TGTGCCAGCAGTGCACAGCCACTTGAAGCTTTCTTT. Translating it yields CASSAQPLEAFF.

Regarding this clone: Relative to the germline gene, one junction end is altered; a read error may explain this. This sequence joins TRBV5-6 and TRBJ1-1; tentatively, D is TRBD1 (6 bases). Germline V lookup: CDR1 SGHDT, CDR2 YYEEEE. The CDR3 is 12 amino acids. The CDR3 loop reads CASSPSDSPKVF. Written as DNA, the CDR3 is TGTGCCAGCAGCCCCTCGGACAGTCCTAAGGTCTTT.

The rearrangement links TRBV30 to TRBJ1-4, with D possibly TRBD1 on 6 matching bases. The CDR3 contains 12 residues. V was pared by 5 bases and J by 7 bases, with 11 bases between. The germline gives CDR1 GTSNPN, CDR2 SVGIG (reference sequence). CDR3 sequence: CAWGQSPEKLFF. CDR3 sequence (DNA): TGTGCCTGGGGACAGTCTCCTGAAAAACTGTTTTTT.

This chain joins TRBV10-3 and TRBJ1-5; tentative D call: TRBD1 (5 bases). The CDR3 covers 12 residues. Germline loops: CDR1 ENHRY, CDR2 SYGVKD. Between the trimmed V and J ends, which lost 8 bases and 3 bases, there was a span of 8 bases. CDR3: CAISQDNQPQHF. The DNA for the CDR3 is TGTGCCATCTCACAGGACAATCAGCCCCAGCATTTT.

A word on this clone: An end of the junction differs from the germline gene, which may be a read error. The gene calls are TRBV7-7 and TRBJ2-2, with D possibly TRBD2 on 6 matching bases. CDR1 SSHAT and CDR2 FNYEAQ come from the germline V gene (reference sequence). This CDR3 spans 15 amino acids. CDR3 nucleotide sequence: TGTGCTAGCAGCCTAGGGACTTTTAACACCGGGGAGCTGTTTTTT. This encodes CASSLGTFNTGELFF. Together with reference TRBV7-7 and TRBJ2-2, the CDR3 gives the full variable domain: GAGVSQSPRYKVTKRGQDVTLRCDPISSHATLYWYQQALGQGPEFLTYFNYEAQPDKSGLPSDRFSAERPEGSISTLTIQRTEQRDSAMYRCASSLGTFNTGELFFGEGSRLTVL.